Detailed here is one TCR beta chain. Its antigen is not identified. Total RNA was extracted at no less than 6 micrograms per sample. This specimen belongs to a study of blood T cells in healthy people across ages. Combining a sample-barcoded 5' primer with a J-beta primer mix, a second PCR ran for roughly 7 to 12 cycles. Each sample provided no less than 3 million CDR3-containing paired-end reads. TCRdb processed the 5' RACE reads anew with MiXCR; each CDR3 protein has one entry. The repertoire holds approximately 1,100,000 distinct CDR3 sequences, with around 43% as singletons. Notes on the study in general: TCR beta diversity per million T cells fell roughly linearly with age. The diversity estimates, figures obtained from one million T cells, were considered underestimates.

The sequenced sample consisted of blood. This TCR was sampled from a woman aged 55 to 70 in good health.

This CDR3 reads CASSPSGGEETQYF. For the CDR3, the DNA is TGTGCCAGCAGCCCCTCGGGGGGCGAAGAGACCCAGTACTTC. J is TRBJ2-7 and V is TRBV28; D perhaps matches TRBD2 (7 bases). The last part of the DNA fits TRBJ2-5 better; the J call may be wrong. This CDR3 spans 14 amino acids. Germline V gene data show CDR1 as MDHEN and CDR2 as SYDVKM.